The rows below give T cell receptor beta chains drawn from one sample of a study of beta chain features in type 1 diabetes. Sequenced by immunoSEQ multiplex PCR; TCRdb stores in-frame clones only, minus some. The sample shows nearly 250,000 clones, 14% of them seen only once. Material for sequencing was naive CD4+ T cells from blood. Source of these receptors: a middle-aged woman in good health. Each CDR3 is given with its conserved first and last residue. Each record gives: D gene, clone size, V gene, J gene, CDR3 DNA, CDR3 protein. D genes are given only for firm matches. The size field is filled for only some rows; it gives once, few, many or a size class.

d_gene: TRBD2; abundance: few; v_gene: TRBV7-9; j_gene: TRBJ2-1; CDR3nt: TGTGCCAGCAGCTCCGTGGGGACTAGCCTGTTCTTC; CDR3aa: CASSSVGTSLFF
d_gene: TRBD2; abundance: -; v_gene: TRBV19; j_gene: TRBJ2-7; CDR3nt: TGTGCCAGTAGTATAGGGGGACTAGCCTTAACCTACGAGCAGTACTTC; CDR3aa: CASSIGGLALTYEQYF
d_gene: -; abundance: -; v_gene: TRBV7-2; j_gene: TRBJ1-5; CDR3nt: TGTGCCAGCAGCTTAGGGATCAGGGCGCTCGGGTTTCAGCCCCAGCATTTT; CDR3aa: CASSLGIRALGFQPQHF
d_gene: -; abundance: few; v_gene: TRBV29-1; j_gene: TRBJ2-1; CDR3nt: TGCAGCGGGAGAAGGGGGACGGCCGTCAATGAGCAGTTCTTC; CDR3aa: CSGRRGTAVNEQFF
d_gene: -; abundance: few; v_gene: TRBV4-1; j_gene: TRBJ2-5; CDR3nt: TGCGCCAGCAGCTTAGCGGAGCAGCAAGAGACCCAGTACTTC; CDR3aa: CASSLAEQQETQYF
d_gene: -; abundance: few; v_gene: TRBV10-3; j_gene: TRBJ2-7; CDR3nt: TGTGCCATCAGAGATCATGGTGCTAGCCGTTCCTACGAGCAGTACTTC; CDR3aa: CAIRDHGASRSYEQYF
d_gene: -; abundance: -; v_gene: TRBV7-2; j_gene: TRBJ1-5; CDR3nt: TGTGCCAGCACCCCCAGCGGCAATCAGCCCCAGCATTTT; CDR3aa: CASTPSGNQPQHF
d_gene: TRBD2; abundance: -; v_gene: TRBV6-5; j_gene: TRBJ2-7; CDR3nt: TGTGCCAGCAGTGGTAGCGGGGGGGCTTACGAGCAGTACTTC; CDR3aa: CASSGSGGAYEQYF
d_gene: -; abundance: -; v_gene: TRBV7-6; j_gene: TRBJ2-5; CDR3nt: TGTGCCAGCAGCTTAGTAACTAGAACCGAGACCCAGTACTTC; CDR3aa: CASSLVTRTETQYF
d_gene: TRBD1; abundance: -; v_gene: TRBV18; j_gene: TRBJ2-1; CDR3nt: TGTGCCAGCTCACCACCCGGGACAGGGGGCTACAATGAGCAGTTCTTC; CDR3aa: CASSPPGTGGYNEQFF